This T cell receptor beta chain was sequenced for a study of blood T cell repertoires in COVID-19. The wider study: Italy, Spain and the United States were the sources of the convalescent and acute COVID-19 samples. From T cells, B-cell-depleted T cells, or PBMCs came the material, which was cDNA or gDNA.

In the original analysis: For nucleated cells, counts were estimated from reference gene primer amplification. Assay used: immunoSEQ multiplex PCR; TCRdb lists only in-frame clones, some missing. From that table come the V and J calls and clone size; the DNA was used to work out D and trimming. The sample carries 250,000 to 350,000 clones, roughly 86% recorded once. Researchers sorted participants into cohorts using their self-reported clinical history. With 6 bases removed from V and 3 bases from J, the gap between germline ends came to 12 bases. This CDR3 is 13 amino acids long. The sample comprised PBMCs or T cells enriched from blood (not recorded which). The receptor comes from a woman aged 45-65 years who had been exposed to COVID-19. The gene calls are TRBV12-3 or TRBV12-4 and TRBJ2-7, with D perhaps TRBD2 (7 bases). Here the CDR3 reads CASRGAGVYEQYF. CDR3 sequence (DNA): TGTGCCAGCAGGGGGGCGGGGGTCTACGAGCAGTACTTC.